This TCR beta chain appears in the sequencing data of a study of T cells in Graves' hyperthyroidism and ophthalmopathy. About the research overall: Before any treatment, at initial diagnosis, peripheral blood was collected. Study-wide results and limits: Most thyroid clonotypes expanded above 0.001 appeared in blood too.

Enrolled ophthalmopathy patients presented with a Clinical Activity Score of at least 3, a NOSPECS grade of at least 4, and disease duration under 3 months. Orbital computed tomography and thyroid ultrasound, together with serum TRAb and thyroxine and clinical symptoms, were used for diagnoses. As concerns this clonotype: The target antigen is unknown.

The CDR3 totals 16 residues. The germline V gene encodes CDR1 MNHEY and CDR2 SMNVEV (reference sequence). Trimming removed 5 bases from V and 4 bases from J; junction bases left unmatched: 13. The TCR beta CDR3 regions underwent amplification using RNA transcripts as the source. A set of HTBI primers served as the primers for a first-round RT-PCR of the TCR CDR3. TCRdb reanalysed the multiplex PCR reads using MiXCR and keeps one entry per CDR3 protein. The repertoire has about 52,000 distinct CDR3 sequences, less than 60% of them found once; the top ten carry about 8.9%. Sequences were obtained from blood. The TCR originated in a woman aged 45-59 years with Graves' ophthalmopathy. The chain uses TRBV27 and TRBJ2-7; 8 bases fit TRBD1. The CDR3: CASSPPLGTGLYEQYF. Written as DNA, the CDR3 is TGTGCCAGCAGTCCCCCCTTGGGGACAGGTCTTTACGAGCAGTACTTC.